A selection of T cell receptor beta chains follows, all from one sample in a study of shared clonotypes between healthy human individuals. The data were produced by immunoSEQ multiplex PCR, yet TCRdb's version contains in-frame clones alone and is incomplete. Among about 1 million clones listed, 75% to 80% were seen once. Sequencing was performed on memory CD4+ T cells from PBMCs. The source of these receptors is a man aged 18 to 35 in good health. Some clones in this sample may be carry-over from other donors' samples. Both conserved end residues are part of each CDR3. D genes are given only for firm matches. Only part of the rows carry a size: once, few, many, or a class if the clone is expanded.

TRBJ1-5	NA	TRBV18	NA	CASSQRSEPQHF	TGTGCCAGCTCACAGAGGTCGGAGCCCCAGCATTTT
TRBJ1-1	NA	TRBV2	few	CASSGQPTEAFF	TGTGCCAGCAGTGGACAGCCCACTGAAGCTTTCTTT
TRBJ2-2	TRBD2	TRBV5-1	NA	CASSLLAGSLTGELFF	TGCGCCAGCAGCTTGCTAGCGGGGTCACTTACCGGGGAGCTGTTTTTT
TRBJ2-7	NA	TRBV7-8	NA	CASSPGPGHRLAEQYF	TGTGCCAGCAGCCCCGGACCGGGACACCGGCTCGCCGAGCAGTACTTC
TRBJ2-3	TRBD2	TRBV5-6	NA	CASRSRTRLADTQYF	TGTGCCAGCAGGTCCAGGACTAGATTGGCAGATACGCAGTATTTT
TRBJ1-1	NA	TRBV18	NA	CASSPPGAAEAFF	TGTGCCAGCTCACCACCGGGGGCTGCTGAAGCTTTCTTT
TRBJ1-1	TRBD1	TRBV29-1	many	CSVWDRDVNTEAFF	TGCAGCGTCTGGGACAGGGACGTGAACACTGAAGCTTTCTTT
TRBJ2-7	TRBD2	TRBV28	few	CASSSLAGGQYEQYF	TGTGCCAGCAGTTCCTTAGCGGGAGGGCAATACGAGCAGTACTTC
TRBJ2-1	NA	TRBV7-8	few	CASSLAPKGIHNEQFF	TGTGCCAGCAGCTTAGCTCCGAAGGGGATTCACAATGAGCAGTTCTTC
TRBJ2-3	NA	TRBV5-1	NA	CASSPQGVGTSTDTQYF	TGCGCCAGCAGCCCCCAGGGTGTGGGAACTAGCACAGATACGCAGTATTTT
TRBJ2-5	NA	TRBV11-2	NA	CASSLTFEGAGETQYF	TGTGCCAGCAGCTTGACTTTCGAGGGGGCGGGGGAGACCCAGTACTTC
TRBJ2-5	NA	TRBV7-2	NA	CASSLAPQVQETQYF	TGTGCCAGCAGCTTAGCCCCACAGGTCCAAGAGACCCAGTACTTC
TRBJ2-4	TRBD1	TRBV19	NA	CASSIPPGQGNIQYF	TGTGCCAGTAGTATTCCCCCGGGACAGGGAAACATTCAGTACTTC
TRBJ2-1	TRBD2	TRBV28	NA	CASSLLAGGNEQFF	TGTGCCAGCAGTTTACTAGCGGGAGGTAATGAGCAGTTCTTC
TRBJ2-5	NA	TRBV7-2	NA	CASSLGNTQETQYF	TGTGCCAGCAGCTTGGGGAACACCCAAGAGACCCAGTACTTC
TRBJ1-1	NA	TRBV18	NA	CASSPPGVEAFF	TGTGCCAGCTCACCACCAGGGGTTGAAGCTTTCTTT
TRBJ2-1	NA	TRBV11-2	NA	CASSLDLGGTNYNEQFF	TGTGCCAGCAGCTTAGATCTAGGGGGAACGAACTACAATGAGCAGTTCTTC
TRBJ2-5	TRBD2	TRBV5-4	NA	CASSPGTVGGETQYF	TGTGCCAGCAGCCCGGGAACGGTGGGGGGGGAGACCCAGTACTTC
TRBJ2-7	TRBD1	TRBV7-8	NA	CASSLFGQGVYEQYF	TGTGCCAGCAGCTTATTCGGACAGGGGGTATACGAGCAGTACTTC
TRBJ2-5	NA	TRBV2	NA	CASSPVAETQYF	TGTGCCAGCAGCCCCGTGGCTGAGACCCAGTACTTC
TRBJ2-7	TRBD1	TRBV18	NA	CASSPRQGPYEQYF	TGTGCCAGCTCACCACGACAGGGGCCCTACGAGCAGTACTTC
TRBJ1-3	NA	TRBV6-7	once	CASSYSRRNSGNTIYF	TGTGCCAGCAGTTACTCCCGACGGAACTCTGGAAACACCATATATTTT
TRBJ1-1	NA	TRBV7-2	NA	CASSLYPQVEAFF	TGTGCCAGCAGCTTATATCCCCAGGTTGAAGCTTTCTTT
TRBJ1-2	NA	TRBV29-1	NA	CSVADNYGYTF	TGCAGCGTCGCCGACAACTATGGCTACACCTTC